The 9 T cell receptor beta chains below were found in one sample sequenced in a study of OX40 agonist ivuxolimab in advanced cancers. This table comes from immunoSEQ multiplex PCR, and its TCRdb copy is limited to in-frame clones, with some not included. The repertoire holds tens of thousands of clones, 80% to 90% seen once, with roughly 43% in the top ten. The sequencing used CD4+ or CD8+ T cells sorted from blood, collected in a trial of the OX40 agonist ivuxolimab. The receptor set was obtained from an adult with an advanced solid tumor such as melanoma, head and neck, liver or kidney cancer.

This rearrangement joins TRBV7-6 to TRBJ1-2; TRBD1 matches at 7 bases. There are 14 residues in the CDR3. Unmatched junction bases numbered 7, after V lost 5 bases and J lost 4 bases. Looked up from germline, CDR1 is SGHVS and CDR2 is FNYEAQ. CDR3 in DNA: TGTGCCAGCAGCCCAAGACAGGGATCCTATGGCTACACCTTC. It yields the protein CASSPRQGSYGYTF.

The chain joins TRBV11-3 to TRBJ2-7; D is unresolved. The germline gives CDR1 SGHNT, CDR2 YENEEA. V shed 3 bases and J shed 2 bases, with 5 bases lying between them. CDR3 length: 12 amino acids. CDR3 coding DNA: TGTGCCAGCAGCTTGGATCCCTACGAGCAGTACTTC. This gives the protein CASSLDPYEQYF.

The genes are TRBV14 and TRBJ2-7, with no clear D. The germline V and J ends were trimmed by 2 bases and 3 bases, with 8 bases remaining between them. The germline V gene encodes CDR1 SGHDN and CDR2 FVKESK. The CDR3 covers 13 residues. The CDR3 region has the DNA TGTGCCAGCAGCCAATGGCTCAACTACGAGCAGTACTTC. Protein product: CASSQWLNYEQYF. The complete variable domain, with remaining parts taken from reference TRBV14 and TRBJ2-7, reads EAGVTQFPSHSVIEKGQTVTLRCDPISGHDNLYWYRRVMGKEIKFLLHFVKESKQDESGMPNNRFLAERTGGTYSTLKVQPAELEDSGVYFCASSQWLNYEQYFGPGTRLTVT.

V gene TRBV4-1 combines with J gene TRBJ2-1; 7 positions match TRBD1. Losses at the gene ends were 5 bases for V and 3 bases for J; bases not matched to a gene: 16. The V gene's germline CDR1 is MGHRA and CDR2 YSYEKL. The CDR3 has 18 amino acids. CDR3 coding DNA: TGCGCCAGCAGCACTCGGACAGGTGGCCCCCAGATCTACAATGAGCAGTTCTTC. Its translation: CASSTRTGGPQIYNEQFF.

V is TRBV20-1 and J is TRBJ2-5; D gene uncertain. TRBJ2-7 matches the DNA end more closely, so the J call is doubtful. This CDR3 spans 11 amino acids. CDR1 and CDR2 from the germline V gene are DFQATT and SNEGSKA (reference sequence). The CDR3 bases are TGCAGTGCTAGACTAGCCTACGAGCAGTACTTC. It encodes CSARLAYEQYF.

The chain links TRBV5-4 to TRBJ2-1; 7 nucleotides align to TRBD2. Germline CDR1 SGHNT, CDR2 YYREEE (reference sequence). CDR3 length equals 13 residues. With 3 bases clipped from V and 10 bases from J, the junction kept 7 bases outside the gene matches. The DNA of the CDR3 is TGTGCCAGCAGCTGGAGCGGGGTCGGGGAGCAGTTCTTC. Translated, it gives CASSWSGVGEQFF.

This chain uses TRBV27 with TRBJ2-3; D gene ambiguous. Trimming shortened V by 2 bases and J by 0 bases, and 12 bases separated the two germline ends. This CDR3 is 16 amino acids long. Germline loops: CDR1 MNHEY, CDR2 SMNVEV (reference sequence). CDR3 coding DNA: TGTGCCAGCAGTTTAGGGGTGAGCCCTAGCACAGATACGCAGTATTTT. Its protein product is CASSLGVSPSTDTQYF.

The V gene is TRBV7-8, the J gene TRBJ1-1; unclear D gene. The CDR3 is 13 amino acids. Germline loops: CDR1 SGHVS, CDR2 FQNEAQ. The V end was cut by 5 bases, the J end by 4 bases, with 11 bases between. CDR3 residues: CASSLGYGTEAFF. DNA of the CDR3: TGTGCCAGCAGCCTCGGGTACGGCACTGAAGCTTTCTTT.

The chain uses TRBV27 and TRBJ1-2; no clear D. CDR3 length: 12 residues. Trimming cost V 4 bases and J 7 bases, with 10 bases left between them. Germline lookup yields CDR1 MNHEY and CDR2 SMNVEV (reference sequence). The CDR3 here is CASSSGSFGYTF. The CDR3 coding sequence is TGTGCCAGCAGTTCGGGATCGTTTGGCTACACCTTC.